The entry below gives a single T cell receptor (beta chain) sequence along with its context. This record belongs to a study of CD8+CD57+ T cells in acquired aplastic anemia. Before being chosen for sequencing, patients had shown CD8+CD57+ cell expansion by flow cytometry. CDR3 and TCR beta VDJ profiling relied on genomic DNA as the template. Via MiXCR, TCRdb re-called the reads, giving one row per CDR3 protein. The table has approximately 80,000 distinct CDR3 sequences, roughly 72% seen once. V dropped 8 bases and J dropped 5 bases, with 12 bases sitting between them. This CDR3 contains 12 residues. Germline CDR1 reads SNHLY; CDR2 reads FYNNEI.

This TCR was sampled from a human donor with aplastic anemia. The V gene is TRBV2, the J gene TRBJ2-5, with D maybe TRBD1 (5 bases). The source material was sorted CD4+, CD8+, or CD8+CD57+ T cells (not recorded which) from PBMCs. In nucleotides, the CDR3 is TGTGCCAGCGAGAAGGGGTCGGAGACCCAGTACTTC. This encodes CASEKGSETQYF.